One TCR beta chain is described in this entry. Per germline, CDR1 SNHLY and CDR2 FYNNEI. This CDR3 spans 14 amino acids. J gave up 8 bases and V 4 bases, and 9 bases lay outside the gene matches. This sample is part of a study of blood T cell repertoires in COVID-19. Study information: Collection of acute and convalescent COVID-19 samples took place in the United States, Italy and Spain.

How the authors handled the data: For nucleated cells, counts were estimated from reference gene primer amplification. Sequencing used immunoSEQ multiplex PCR; TCRdb keeps in-frame clones, though not all of them. That table furnishes V, J and clone size, whereas the DNA furnished D and trimming. The sample lists 50,000 to 75,000 clones, about 90% occurring once. Specimen: peripheral blood. The rearrangement uses TRBV2 and TRBJ1-2; TRBD1 matches at 8 bases. This receptor was obtained from an elderly man in a cohort sampled during active COVID-19. DNA for the CDR3: TGTGCCAGCAGTGCCACAGGGGGAAAGGAGGGCTACACCTTC. This gives the protein CASSATGGKEGYTF.